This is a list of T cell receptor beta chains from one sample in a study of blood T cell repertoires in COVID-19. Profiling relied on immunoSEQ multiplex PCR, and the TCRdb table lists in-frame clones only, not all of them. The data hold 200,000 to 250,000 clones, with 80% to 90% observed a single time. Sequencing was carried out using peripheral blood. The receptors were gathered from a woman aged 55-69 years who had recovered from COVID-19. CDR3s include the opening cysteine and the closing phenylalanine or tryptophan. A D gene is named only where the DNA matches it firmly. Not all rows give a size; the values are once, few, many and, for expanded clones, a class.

CASSLALSSAGGPGTEAFF,TGTGCCAGCAGCTTAGCATTATCGTCGGCAGGGGGCCCGGGCACTGAAGCTTTCTTT,TRBJ1-1,TRBD1,.,TRBV7-6
CASSDPVTGGLETQYF,TGTGCCAGCAGTGATCCCGTGACAGGGGGCTTAGAGACCCAGTACTTC,TRBJ2-5,TRBD1,.,TRBV2
CASREEGQGAYNEQFF,TGTGCCAGCAGGGAAGAGGGACAGGGGGCTTACAATGAGCAGTTCTTC,TRBJ2-1,TRBD1,.,TRBV2
CASRGLGGPKEETQYF,TGCGCCAGCAGGGGGCTGGGTGGCCCTAAAGAAGAGACCCAGTACTTC,TRBJ2-5,.,.,TRBV5-1
CASSWEGTGNNEQFF,TGTGCCAGCAGCTGGGAGGGGACTGGGAACAATGAGCAGTTCTTC,TRBJ2-1,TRBD2,.,TRBV9
CAWSRPENTEAFF,TGTGCCTGGAGCCGCCCAGAGAACACTGAAGCTTTCTTT,TRBJ1-1,.,.,TRBV30
CASSTGDENIQYF,TGTGCCAGCTCCACAGGGGACGAAAACATTCAGTACTTC,TRBJ2-4,TRBD1,.,TRBV18
CASTGLRNTGELFF,TGTGCCAGCACCGGACTCCGGAACACCGGGGAGCTGTTTTTT,TRBJ2-2,.,.,TRBV2
CASSFRTGFYEQYF,TGTGCCAGCAGCTTTAGGACAGGGTTCTACGAGCAGTACTTC,TRBJ2-7,TRBD1,.,TRBV7-2
CASGFGGGRGIRAFF,TGTGCTAGTGGTTTCGGTGGTGGCAGGGGAATAAGAGCTTTCTTT,TRBJ1-1,.,.,TRBV12-5
CASSFYGGAQNEQFF,TGTGCCAGCAGCTTTTACGGGGGGGCTCAGAATGAGCAGTTCTTC,TRBJ2-1,TRBD2,.,TRBV5-5
CASSPSGSYEQYF,TGTGCCAGCAGCCCTAGCGGCTCCTACGAGCAGTACTTC,TRBJ2-7,TRBD2,.,TRBV3-1/TRBV3-2
CASSTRGYRPQHF,TGTGCCAGTAGTACACGGGGGTATCGGCCCCAGCATTTT,TRBJ1-5,.,.,TRBV19
CASSLGQRGYNEQFF,TGTGCCAGCAGCTTAGGCCAGCGGGGCTACAATGAGCAGTTCTTC,TRBJ2-1,TRBD2,.,TRBV7-2
CASSSTGLAGVLTGELFF,TGTGCCAGCAGCTCGACGGGACTAGCGGGGGTACTAACCGGGGAGCTGTTTTTT,TRBJ2-2,TRBD2,.,TRBV7-9
CASSLGGIATNEKLFF,TGTGCCAGCAGCTTGGGGGGAATTGCAACTAATGAAAAACTGTTTTTT,TRBJ1-4,.,.,TRBV7-9
CASSLAGGTDTQYF,TGTGCCAGTAGTCTAGCGGGGGGGACAGATACGCAGTATTTT,TRBJ2-3,TRBD2,.,TRBV19
CASSQDRAGGSPLHF,TGTGCCAGCAGCCAAGATCGCGCAGGAGGTTCACCCCTCCACTTT,TRBJ1-6,.,.,TRBV4-2
CAWSPTGDTQYF,TGTGCCTGGAGTCCAACGGGAGATACGCAGTATTTT,TRBJ2-3,.,few,TRBV30
CASRFNSGVQETQYF,TGTGCCAGCAGATTCAACTCAGGGGTCCAAGAGACCCAGTACTTC,TRBJ2-5,.,once,TRBV5-5
CAISESVGTGGTEAFF,TGTGCCATCAGTGAGTCAGTCGGGACAGGGGGCACTGAAGCTTTCTTT,TRBJ1-1,TRBD1,.,TRBV10-3
CASSLVAGLNYGYTF,TGTGCCAGCAGCTTAGTTGCGGGGCTTAACTATGGCTACACCTTC,TRBJ1-2,.,.,TRBV7-6
CASRSDVGYGYTF,TGTGCCAGCAGGAGCGACGTTGGGTATGGCTACACCTTC,TRBJ1-2,.,few,TRBV6-4
CASSFRASSYEQYF,TGCGCCAGCAGCTTTAGAGCTTCTTCCTACGAGCAGTACTTC,TRBJ2-7,.,.,TRBV5-1
CSASYSGGFGTDTQYF,TGCAGTGCTAGTTACAGCGGGGGGTTTGGCACAGATACGCAGTATTTT,TRBJ2-3,TRBD2,.,TRBV20-1
CASSLELSGAALETQYF,TGCGCCAGCAGCTTGGAACTTAGCGGGGCGGCGTTGGAGACCCAGTACTTC,TRBJ2-5,TRBD2,.,TRBV5-1
CASSGGQAYEQYF,TGTGCCAGCAGCGGCGGACAGGCCTACGAGCAGTACTTC,TRBJ2-7,TRBD1,.,TRBV5-4
CASSAAGTGYGYTF,TGTGCCAGCAGCGCCGCCGGGACAGGGTATGGCTACACCTTC,TRBJ1-2,TRBD1,.,TRBV9
CAISEAVGTGDGTEAFF,TGTGCCATCAGTGAGGCCGTGGGGACAGGGGATGGGACTGAAGCTTTCTTT,TRBJ1-1,TRBD1,.,TRBV10-3
CASSSIGQASGGNTIYF,TGTGCCAGCAGCTCCATCGGGCAGGCAAGCGGAGGAAACACCATATATTTT,TRBJ1-3,.,.,TRBV7-6